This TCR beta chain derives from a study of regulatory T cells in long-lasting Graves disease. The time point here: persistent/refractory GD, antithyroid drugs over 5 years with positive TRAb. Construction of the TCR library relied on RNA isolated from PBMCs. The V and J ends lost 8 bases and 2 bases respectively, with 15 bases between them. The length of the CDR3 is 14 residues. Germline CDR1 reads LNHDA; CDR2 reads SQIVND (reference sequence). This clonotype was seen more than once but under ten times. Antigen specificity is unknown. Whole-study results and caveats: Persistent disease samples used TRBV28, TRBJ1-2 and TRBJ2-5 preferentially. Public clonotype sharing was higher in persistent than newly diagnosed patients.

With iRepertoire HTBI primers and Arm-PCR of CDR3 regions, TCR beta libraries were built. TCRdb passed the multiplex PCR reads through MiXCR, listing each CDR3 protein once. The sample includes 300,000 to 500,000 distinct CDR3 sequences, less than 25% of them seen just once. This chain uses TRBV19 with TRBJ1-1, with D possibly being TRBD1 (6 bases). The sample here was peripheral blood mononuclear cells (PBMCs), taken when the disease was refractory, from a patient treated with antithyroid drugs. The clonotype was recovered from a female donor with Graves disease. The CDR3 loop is CASARTVLNTEAFF. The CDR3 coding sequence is TGTGCCAGTGCCCGGACAGTTCTCAACACTGAAGCTTTCTTT. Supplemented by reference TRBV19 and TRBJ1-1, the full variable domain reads DGGITQSPKYLFRKEGQNVTLSCEQNLNHDAMYWYRQDPGQGLRLIYYSQIVNDFQKGDIAEGYSVSREKKESFPLTVTSAQKNPTAFYLCASARTVLNTEAFFGQGTRLTVV.